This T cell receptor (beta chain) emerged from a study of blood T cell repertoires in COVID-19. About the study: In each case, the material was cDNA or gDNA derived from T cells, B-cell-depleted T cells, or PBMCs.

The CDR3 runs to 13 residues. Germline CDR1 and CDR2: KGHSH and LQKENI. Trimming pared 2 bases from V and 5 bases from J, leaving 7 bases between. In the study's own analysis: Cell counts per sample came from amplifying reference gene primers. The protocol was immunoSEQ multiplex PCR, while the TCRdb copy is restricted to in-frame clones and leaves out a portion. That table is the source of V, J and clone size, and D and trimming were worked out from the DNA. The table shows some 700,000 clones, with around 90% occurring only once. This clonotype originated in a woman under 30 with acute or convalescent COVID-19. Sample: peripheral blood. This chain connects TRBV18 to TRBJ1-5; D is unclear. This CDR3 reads CASSPSGDQPQHF. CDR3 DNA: TGTGCCAGCTCACCATCAGGCGATCAGCCCCAGCATTTT.